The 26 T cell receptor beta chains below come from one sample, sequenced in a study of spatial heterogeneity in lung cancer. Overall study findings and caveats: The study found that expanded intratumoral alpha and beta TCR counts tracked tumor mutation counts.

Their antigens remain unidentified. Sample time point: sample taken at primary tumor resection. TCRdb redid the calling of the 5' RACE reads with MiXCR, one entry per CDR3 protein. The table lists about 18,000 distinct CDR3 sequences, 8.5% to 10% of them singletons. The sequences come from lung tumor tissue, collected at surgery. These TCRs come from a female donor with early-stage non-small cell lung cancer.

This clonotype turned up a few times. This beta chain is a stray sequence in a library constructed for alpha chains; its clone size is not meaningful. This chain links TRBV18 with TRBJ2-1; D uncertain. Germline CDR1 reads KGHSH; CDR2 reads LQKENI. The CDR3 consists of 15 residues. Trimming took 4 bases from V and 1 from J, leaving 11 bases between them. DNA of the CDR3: TGTGCCAGCTCACAGGACCTCGAATCCTACAATGAGCAGTTCTTC. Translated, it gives CASSQDLESYNEQFF. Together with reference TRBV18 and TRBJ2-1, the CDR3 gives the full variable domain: NAGVMQNPRHLVRRRGQEARLRCSPMKGHSHVYWYRQLPEEGLKFMVYLQKENIIDESGMPKERFSAEFPKEGPSILRIQQVVRGDSAAYFCASSQDLESYNEQFFGPGTRLTVL.

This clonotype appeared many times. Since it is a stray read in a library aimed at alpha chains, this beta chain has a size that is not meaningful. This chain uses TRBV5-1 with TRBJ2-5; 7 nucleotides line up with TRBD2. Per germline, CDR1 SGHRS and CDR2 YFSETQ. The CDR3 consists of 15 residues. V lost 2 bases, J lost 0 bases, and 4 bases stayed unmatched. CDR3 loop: CASSLNLADQETQYF. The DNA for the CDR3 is TGCGCCAGCAGCTTAAACCTAGCGGACCAAGAGACCCAGTACTTC.

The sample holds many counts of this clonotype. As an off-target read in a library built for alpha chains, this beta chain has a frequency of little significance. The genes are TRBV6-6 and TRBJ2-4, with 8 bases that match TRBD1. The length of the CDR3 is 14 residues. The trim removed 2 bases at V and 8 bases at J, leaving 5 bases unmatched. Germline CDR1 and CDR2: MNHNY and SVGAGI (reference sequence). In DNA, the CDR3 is TGTGCCAGCAGTTACCAGGGACAGGCGGACATTCAGTACTTC. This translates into CASSYQGQADIQYF.

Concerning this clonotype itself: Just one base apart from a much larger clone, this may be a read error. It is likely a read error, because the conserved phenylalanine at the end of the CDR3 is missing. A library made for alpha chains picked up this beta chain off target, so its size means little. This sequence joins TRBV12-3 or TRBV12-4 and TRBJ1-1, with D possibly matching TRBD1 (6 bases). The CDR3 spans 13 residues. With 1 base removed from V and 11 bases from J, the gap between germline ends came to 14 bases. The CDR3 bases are TGTGCCAGCAGTTTAGGAGCAGGGGCACAGGCTTTCATT. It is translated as CASSLGAGAQAFI.

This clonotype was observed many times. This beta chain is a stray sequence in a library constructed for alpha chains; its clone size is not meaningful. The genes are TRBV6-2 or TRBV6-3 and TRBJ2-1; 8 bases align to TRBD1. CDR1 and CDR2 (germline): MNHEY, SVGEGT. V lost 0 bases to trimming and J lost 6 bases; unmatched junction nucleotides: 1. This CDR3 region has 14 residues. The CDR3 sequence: CASSYSTGANEQFF. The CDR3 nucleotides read TGTGCCAGCAGTTACTCGACAGGGGCCAATGAGCAGTTCTTC.

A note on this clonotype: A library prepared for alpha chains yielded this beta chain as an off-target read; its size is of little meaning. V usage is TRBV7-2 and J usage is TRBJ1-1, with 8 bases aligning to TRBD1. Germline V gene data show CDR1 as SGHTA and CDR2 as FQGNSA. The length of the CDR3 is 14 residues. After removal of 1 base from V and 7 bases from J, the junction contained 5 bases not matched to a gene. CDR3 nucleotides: TGTGCCAGCAGCTTAGGAGGACAGGGACTTGAAGCTTTCTTT. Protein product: CASSLGGQGLEAFF.

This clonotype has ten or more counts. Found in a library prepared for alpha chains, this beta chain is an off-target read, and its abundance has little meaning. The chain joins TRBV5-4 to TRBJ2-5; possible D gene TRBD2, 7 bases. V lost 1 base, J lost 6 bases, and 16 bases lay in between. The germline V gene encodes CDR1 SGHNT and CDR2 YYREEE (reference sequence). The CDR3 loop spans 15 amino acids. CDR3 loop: CASSLQLAGAKTQYF. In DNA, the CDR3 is TGTGCCAGCAGCTTGCAGCTTGCGGGGGCGAAGACCCAGTACTTC.

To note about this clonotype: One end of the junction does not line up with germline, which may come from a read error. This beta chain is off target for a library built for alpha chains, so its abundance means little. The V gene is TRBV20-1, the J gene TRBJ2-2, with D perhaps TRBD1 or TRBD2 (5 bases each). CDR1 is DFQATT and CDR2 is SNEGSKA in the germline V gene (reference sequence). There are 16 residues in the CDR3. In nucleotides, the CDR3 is TGCAGTGCTAGGCCTAGTCGAGGTTTGGGTCCCGGGGCGCTGTTTTTT. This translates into CSARPSRGLGPGALFF.

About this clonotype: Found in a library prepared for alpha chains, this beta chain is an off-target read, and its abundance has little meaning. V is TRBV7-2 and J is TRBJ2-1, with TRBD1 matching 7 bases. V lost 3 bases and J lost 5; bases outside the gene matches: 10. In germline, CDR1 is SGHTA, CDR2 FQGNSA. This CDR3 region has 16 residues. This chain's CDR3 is CASSLGQGGYHNEQFF. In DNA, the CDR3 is TGTGCCAGCAGCTTGGGGCAAGGGGGCTACCACAATGAGCAGTTCTTC.

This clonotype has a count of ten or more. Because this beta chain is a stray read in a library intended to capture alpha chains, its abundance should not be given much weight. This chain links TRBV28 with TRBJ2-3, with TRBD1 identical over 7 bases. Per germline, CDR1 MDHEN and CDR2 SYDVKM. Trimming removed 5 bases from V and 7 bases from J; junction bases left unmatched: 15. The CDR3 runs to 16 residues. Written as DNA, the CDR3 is TGTGCCAGCAGTCCACCCCGGGACAGACAACGACATACGCAGTATTTT. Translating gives CASSPPRDRQRHTQYF.

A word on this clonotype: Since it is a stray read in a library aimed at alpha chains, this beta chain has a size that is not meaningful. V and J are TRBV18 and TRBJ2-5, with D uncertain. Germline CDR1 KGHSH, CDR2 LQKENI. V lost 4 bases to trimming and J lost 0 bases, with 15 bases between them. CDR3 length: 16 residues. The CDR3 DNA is TGTGCCAGCTCACTTGGGTCACTCACTCACCAAGAGACCCAGTACTTC. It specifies CASSLGSLTHQETQYF.

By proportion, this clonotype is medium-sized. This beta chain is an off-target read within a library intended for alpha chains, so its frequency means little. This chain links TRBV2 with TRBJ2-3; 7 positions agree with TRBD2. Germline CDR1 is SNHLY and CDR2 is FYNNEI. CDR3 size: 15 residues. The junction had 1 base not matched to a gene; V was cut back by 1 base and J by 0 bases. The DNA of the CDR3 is TGTGCCAGCAGTGAAGGGGGGGGTAGCACAGATACGCAGTATTTT. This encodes CASSEGGGSTDTQYF.

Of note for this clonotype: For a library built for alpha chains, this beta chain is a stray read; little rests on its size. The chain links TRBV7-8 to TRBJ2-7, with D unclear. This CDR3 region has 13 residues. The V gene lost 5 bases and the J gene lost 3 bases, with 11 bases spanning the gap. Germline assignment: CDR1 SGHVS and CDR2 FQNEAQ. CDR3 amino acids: CASSLPIIYEQYF. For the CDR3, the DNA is TGTGCCAGCAGCCTCCCAATCATCTACGAGCAGTACTTC.

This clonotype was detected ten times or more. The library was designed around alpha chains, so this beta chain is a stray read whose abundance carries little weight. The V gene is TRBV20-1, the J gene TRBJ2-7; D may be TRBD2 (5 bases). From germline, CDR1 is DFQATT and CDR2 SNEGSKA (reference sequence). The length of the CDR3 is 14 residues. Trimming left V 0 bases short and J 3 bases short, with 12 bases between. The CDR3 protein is CSAREGGLSYEQYF. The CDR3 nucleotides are TGCAGTGCTAGAGAGGGCGGGTTGAGCTACGAGCAGTACTTC.

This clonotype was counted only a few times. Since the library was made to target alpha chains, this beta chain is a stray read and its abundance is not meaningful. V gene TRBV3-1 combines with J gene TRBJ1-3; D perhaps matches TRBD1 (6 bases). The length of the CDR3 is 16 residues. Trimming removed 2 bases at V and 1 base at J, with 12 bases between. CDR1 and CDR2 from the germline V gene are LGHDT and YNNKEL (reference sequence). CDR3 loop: CASSQIQGVSGNTIYF. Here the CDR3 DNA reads TGTGCCAGCAGCCAAATACAGGGTGTTTCTGGAAACACCATATATTTT.

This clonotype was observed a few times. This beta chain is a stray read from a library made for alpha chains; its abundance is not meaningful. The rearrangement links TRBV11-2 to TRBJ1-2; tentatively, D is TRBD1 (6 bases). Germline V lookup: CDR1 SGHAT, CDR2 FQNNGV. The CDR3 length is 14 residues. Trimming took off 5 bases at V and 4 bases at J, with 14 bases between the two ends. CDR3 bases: TGTGCCAGCAGCCCAGGACAGACCCTCTATGGCTACACCTTC. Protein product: CASSPGQTLYGYTF.

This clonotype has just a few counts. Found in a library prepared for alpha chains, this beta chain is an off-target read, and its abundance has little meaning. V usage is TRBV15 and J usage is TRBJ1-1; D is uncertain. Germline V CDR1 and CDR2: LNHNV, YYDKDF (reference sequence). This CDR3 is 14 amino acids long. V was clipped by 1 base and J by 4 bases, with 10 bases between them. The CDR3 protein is CATSRVGRATEAFF. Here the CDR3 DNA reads TGTGCCACCAGCAGAGTTGGCCGGGCCACTGAAGCTTTCTTT.

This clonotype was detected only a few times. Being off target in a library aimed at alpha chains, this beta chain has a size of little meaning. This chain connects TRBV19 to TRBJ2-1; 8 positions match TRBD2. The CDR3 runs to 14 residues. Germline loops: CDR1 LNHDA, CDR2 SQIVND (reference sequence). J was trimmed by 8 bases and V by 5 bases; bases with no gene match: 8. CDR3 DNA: TGTGCCAGTAGTCTAGGGACTAGTACCGATGAGCAGTTCTTC. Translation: CASSLGTSTDEQFF.

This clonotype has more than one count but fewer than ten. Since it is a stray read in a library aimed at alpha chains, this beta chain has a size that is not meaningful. The CDR3 sequence: CASSQERRVQETQYF. The CDR3 nucleotides read TGCGCCAGCAGCCAAGAGCGACGGGTACAAGAGACCCAGTACTTC. The chain recombines TRBV4-1 with TRBJ2-5; D is unresolved. V lost 0 bases and J 2 bases, leaving 10 bases between the germline ends. Germline V gene lookup returns CDR1 MGHRA and CDR2 YSYEKL. The CDR3 spans 15 residues.

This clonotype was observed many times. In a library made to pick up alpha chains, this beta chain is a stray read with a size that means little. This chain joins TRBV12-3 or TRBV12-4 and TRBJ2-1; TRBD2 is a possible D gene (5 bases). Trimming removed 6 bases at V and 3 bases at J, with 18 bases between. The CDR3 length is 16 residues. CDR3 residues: CASSPLGVGFYNEQFF. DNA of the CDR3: TGTGCCAGCAGCCCCCTCGGGGTCGGTTTCTACAATGAGCAGTTCTTC.

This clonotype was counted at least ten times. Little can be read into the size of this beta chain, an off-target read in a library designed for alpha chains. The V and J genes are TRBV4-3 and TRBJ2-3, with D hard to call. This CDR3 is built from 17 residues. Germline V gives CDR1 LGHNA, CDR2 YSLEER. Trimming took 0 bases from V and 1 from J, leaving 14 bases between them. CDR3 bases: TGCGCCAGCAGCCAAGAATGGGGTCAAGGGCGCACAGATACGCAGTATTTT. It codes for CASSQEWGQGRTDTQYF.

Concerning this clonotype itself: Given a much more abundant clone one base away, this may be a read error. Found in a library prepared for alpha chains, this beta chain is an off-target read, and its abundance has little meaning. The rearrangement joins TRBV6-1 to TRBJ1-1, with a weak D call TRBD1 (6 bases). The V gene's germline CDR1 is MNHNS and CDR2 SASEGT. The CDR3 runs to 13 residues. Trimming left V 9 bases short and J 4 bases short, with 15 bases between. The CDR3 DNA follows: TGTGCCAGTCACAGGGCAGGGACCACTGAAGCTTTCTTT. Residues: CASHRAGTTEAFF.

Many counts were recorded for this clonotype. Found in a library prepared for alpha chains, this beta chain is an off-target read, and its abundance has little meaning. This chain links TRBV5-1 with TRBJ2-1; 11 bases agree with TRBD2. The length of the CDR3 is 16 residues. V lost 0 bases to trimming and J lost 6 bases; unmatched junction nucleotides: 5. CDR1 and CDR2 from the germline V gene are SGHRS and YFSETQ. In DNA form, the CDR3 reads TGCGCCAGCAGCTTGGACCCTAGCGGGGGGCCCAATGAGCAGTTCTTC. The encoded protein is CASSLDPSGGPNEQFF.

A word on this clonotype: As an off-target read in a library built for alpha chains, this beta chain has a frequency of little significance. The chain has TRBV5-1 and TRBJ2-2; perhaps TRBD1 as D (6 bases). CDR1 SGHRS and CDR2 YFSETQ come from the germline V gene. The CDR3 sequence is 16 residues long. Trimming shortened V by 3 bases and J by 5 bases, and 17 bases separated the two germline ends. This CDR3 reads CASSSPDRSKTGELFF. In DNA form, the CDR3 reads TGCGCCAGCAGCTCCCCTGACAGGTCAAAGACCGGGGAGCTGTTTTTT. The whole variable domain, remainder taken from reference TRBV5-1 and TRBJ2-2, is KAGVTQTPRYLIKTRGQQVTLSCSPISGHRSVSWYQQTPGQGLQFLFEYFSETQRNKGNFPGRFSGRQFSNSRSEMNVSTLELGDSALYLCASSSPDRSKTGELFFGEGSRLTVL.

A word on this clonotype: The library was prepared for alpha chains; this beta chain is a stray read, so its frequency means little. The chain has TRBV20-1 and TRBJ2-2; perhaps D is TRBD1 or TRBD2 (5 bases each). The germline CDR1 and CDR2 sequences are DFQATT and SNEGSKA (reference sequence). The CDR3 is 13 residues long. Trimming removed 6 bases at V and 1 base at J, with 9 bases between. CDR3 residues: CSAAGRNTGELFF. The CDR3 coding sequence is TGCAGTGCAGCAGGGAGGAACACCGGGGAGCTGTTTTTT.

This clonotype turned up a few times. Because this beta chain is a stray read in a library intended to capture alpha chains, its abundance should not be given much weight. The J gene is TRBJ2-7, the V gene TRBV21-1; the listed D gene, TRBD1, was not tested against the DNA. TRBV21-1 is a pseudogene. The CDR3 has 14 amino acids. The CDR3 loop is CASSMETGENEQYF. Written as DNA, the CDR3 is TGTGCCAGCAGCATGGAGACAGGGGAAAACGAGCAGTACTTC.